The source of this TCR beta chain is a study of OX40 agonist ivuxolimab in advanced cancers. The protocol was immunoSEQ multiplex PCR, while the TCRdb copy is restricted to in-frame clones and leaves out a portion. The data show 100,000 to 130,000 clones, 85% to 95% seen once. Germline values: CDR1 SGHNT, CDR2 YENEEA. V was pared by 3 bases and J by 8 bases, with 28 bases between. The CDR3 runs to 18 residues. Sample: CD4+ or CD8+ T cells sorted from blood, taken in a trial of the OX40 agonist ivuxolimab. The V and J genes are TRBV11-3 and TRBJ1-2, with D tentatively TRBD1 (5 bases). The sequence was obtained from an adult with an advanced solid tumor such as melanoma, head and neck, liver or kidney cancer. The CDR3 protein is CASSLAPSDSNRRAGYTF. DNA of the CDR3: TGTGCCAGCAGCTTGGCCCCATCTGACAGTAACCGCAGGGCCGGCTACACCTTC.